The 30 T cell receptor beta chains below come from one sample, sequenced in a study of cytomegalovirus exposure and HLA in healthy donors. Here immunoSEQ multiplex PCR was the method, and the copy in TCRdb shows in-frame clones only, minus some. This table holds 160,000 or so clones, roughly 86% found once. The specimen sequenced was PBMCs. These receptors were taken from a man aged 18 to 30 in good health and CMV-seropositive.

In this sample, this clone turned up a few times. The chain combines TRBV10-1 with TRBJ2-1; unclear D gene. CDR3 length: 14 amino acids. V lost 6 bases, J lost 0 bases, and 9 bases lay in between. Germline CDR1 is WNHNN and CDR2 is SYGVQD (reference sequence). The CDR3 reads CASRTDVSYNEQFF. The CDR3 nucleotides are TGCGCCAGCAGAACTGATGTCTCCTACAATGAGCAGTTCTTC.

V and J are TRBV6-5 and TRBJ2-1; possible D gene TRBD1, 5 bases. Germline V gene lookup returns CDR1 MNHEY and CDR2 SVGAGI. This CDR3 is 15 amino acids long. Trimming took off 8 bases at V and 9 bases at J, with 23 bases between the two ends. The CDR3 loop reads CASAGPLGRVAEQFF. CDR3 bases: TGTGCCAGCGCAGGGCCATTGGGTCGGGTGGCTGAGCAGTTCTTC.

This chain connects TRBV4-1 to TRBJ1-2, with a possible D match to TRBD1 (5 bases). Germline assignment: CDR1 MGHRA and CDR2 YSYEKL. This CDR3 region has 17 residues. Trimming stripped 1 base from V and 2 bases from J, with 17 bases between. The CDR3 nucleotides are TGCGCCAGCAGCCAAGTTATCCAGGGAGGCTACAACTATGGCTACACCTTC. Residues: CASSQVIQGGYNYGYTF.

This sequence joins TRBV6-5 and TRBJ2-1; D not resolved. The CDR3 is 14 residues long. Trimming cost V 10 bases and J 0 bases, with 13 bases left between them. Germline V gene data show CDR1 as MNHEY and CDR2 as SVGAGI. The CDR3 reads CATSEYVSYNEQFF. CDR3 nucleotide sequence: TGTGCCACCTCGGAGTACGTCTCCTACAATGAGCAGTTCTTC.

J is TRBJ2-2 and V is TRBV19, with D possibly matching TRBD1 (6 bases). CDR3 length: 14 residues. V lost 5 bases, J lost 7 bases, and 14 bases lay in between. Germline V gene sequence: CDR1 LNHDA, CDR2 SQIVND (reference sequence). The DNA for the CDR3 is TGTGCCAGTAGTTACAGGGCTGGAAACGGGGAGCTGTTTTTT. Its translation is CASSYRAGNGELFF.

This rearrangement joins TRBV7-2 to TRBJ1-1; the D is unclear. The CDR3 length is 15 residues. Germline lookup yields CDR1 SGHTA and CDR2 FQGNSA. V lost 6 bases and J 0 bases, leaving 14 bases between the germline ends. DNA for the CDR3: TGTGCCAGCAGTCACTCCATAGCGCTGAACACTGAAGCTTTCTTT. It specifies CASSHSIALNTEAFF.

The chain is built from TRBV15 and TRBJ2-1; tentative D call: TRBD1 (6 bases). CDR3 size: 14 residues. The germline V gene has CDR1 LNHNV and CDR2 YYDKDF (reference sequence). V was clipped by 5 bases and J by 8 bases, with 16 bases between them. CDR3 nucleotide sequence: TGTGCCACCAGCGCATTACAGGGTGGGGATGAGCAGTTCTTC. It translates to CATSALQGGDEQFF.

This clone was seen a handful of times. This chain links TRBV15 with TRBJ1-1; unclear D gene. The V gene lost 1 base and the J gene lost 2 bases, with 2 bases spanning the gap. Germline-derived CDR1 and CDR2 are LNHNV and YYDKDF (reference sequence). This CDR3 has 12 residues. The CDR3 DNA is TGTGCCACCAGCAGAGTAAACACTGAAGCTTTCTTT. Amino acids: CATSRVNTEAFF.

The rearrangement joins TRBV6-5 to TRBJ1-1; possible D gene TRBD1, 6 bases. The CDR3 loop spans 14 amino acids. V was cut by 6 bases and J by 1 base, with 12 bases left in between. The germline CDR1 and CDR2 sequences are MNHEY and SVGAGI. CDR3 nucleotides: TGTGCCAGCAGGAGATCAGGGGAGAACACTGAAGCTTTCTTT. Its protein product is CASRRSGENTEAFF.

The chain uses TRBV7-2 and TRBJ2-7; TRBD2 agrees at 8 bases. Trimming removed 5 bases from V and 0 bases from J; junction bases left unmatched: 6. Germline values: CDR1 SGHTA, CDR2 FQGNSA. The CDR3 runs to 15 residues. CDR3 bases: TGTGCCAGCAGCGCAACCGGGACTAGCTCCTACGAGCAGTACTTC. It translates to CASSATGTSSYEQYF.

This chain connects TRBV28 to TRBJ2-7; TRBD2 agrees at 8 bases. After removal of 4 bases from V and 11 bases from J, the junction contained 13 bases not matched to a gene. In germline, CDR1 is MDHEN, CDR2 SYDVKM. This CDR3 has 14 amino acids. CDR3 DNA: TGTGCCAGCAGTTACCCAGCGGGAGAGGGGGGCGAGTACTTC. It yields the protein CASSYPAGEGGEYF. The whole variable domain, filled in from reference TRBV28 and TRBJ2-7, reads DVKVTQSSRYLVKRTGEKVFLECVQDMDHENMFWYRQDPGLGLRLIYFSYDVKMKEKGDIPEGYSVSREKKERFSLILESASTNQTSMYLCASSYPAGEGGEYFGPGTRLTVT.

The V and J genes are TRBV4-1 and TRBJ2-1; 12 bases are a match to TRBD2. In germline, CDR1 is MGHRA, CDR2 YSYEKL. With V trimmed by 0 bases and J by 7 bases, 7 bases remained unmatched. The CDR3 extends over 17 amino acids. CDR3 bases: TGCGCCAGCAGCCAAGATCGGGCTAGCGGGAGGGGGAATGAGCAGTTCTTC. Translation: CASSQDRASGRGNEQFF.

The chain couples TRBV7-9 to TRBJ2-7; TRBD2 matches at 12 bases. Unmatched junction bases numbered 5, after V lost 5 bases and J lost 6 bases. Germline-derived CDR1 and CDR2 are SEHNR and FQNEAQ (reference sequence). The CDR3 length is 14 residues. CDR3 coding DNA: TGTGCCAGCAGCGCCGGGACTAGCGGGCTCGAGCAGTACTTC. This translates into CASSAGTSGLEQYF.

The genes are TRBV19 and TRBJ2-7; TRBD1 agrees at 8 bases. The germline CDR1 and CDR2 sequences are LNHDA and SQIVND (reference sequence). V shed 8 bases and J 2 bases; nucleotides not matched to a gene: 8. This CDR3 is built from 14 residues. The CDR3 spells CASYSGTGPYEQYF. The CDR3 region has the DNA TGTGCCAGTTACTCCGGGACAGGACCCTACGAGCAGTACTTC.

This clone came up a few times. The J gene is TRBJ2-5, the V gene TRBV27; TRBD1 aligns across 8 bases. The junction had 11 bases not matched to a gene; V was cut back by 6 bases and J by 5 bases. The CDR3 totals 15 residues. The germline gives CDR1 MNHEY, CDR2 SMNVEV (reference sequence). Here the CDR3 DNA reads TGTGCCAGCAGCCCCCGGGACAGGATTGGGGAGACCCAGTACTTC. Amino acid sequence: CASSPRDRIGETQYF.

This sequence joins TRBV7-9 and TRBJ2-1; 8 positions match TRBD1. Unmatched junction bases numbered 11, after V lost 6 bases and J lost 4 bases. From germline, CDR1 is SEHNR and CDR2 FQNEAQ (reference sequence). The CDR3 loop spans 16 amino acids. The CDR3 DNA is TGTGCCAGCAGTAAAAACCGGGACAGGCCGTACAATGAGCAGTTCTTC. Translating gives CASSKNRDRPYNEQFF. Drawing the rest from reference TRBV7-9 and TRBJ2-1, the complete variable domain is DTGVSQNPRHKITKRGQNVTFRCDPISEHNRLYWYRQTLGQGPEFLTYFQNEAQLEKSRLLSDRFSAERPKGSFSTLEIQRTEQGDSAMYLCASSKNRDRPYNEQFFGPGTRLTVL.

The V gene is TRBV13, the J gene TRBJ2-5; no clear D. Trimming stripped 2 bases from V and 0 bases from J, with 7 bases between. The CDR3 totals 14 residues. The germline V gene has CDR1 PRHDT and CDR2 FYEKMQ (reference sequence). The CDR3 DNA reads TGTGCCAGCAGCTTAAGAAGCAACCAAGAGACCCAGTACTTC. Translating gives CASSLRSNQETQYF.

V usage is TRBV19 and J usage is TRBJ1-4; TRBD1 matches at 9 bases. CDR1 is LNHDA, CDR2 SQIVND, per germline (reference sequence). This CDR3 is built from 17 residues. V shed 3 bases, J shed 3 bases, and the junction held 8 bases outside the gene matches. CDR3 sequence reads: CASSMGTGQGPNEKLFF. The CDR3, as DNA: TGTGCCAGTAGTATGGGGACGGGACAGGGCCCTAATGAAAAACTGTTTTTT. The variable domain in full, completed from reference TRBV19 and TRBJ1-4, reads DGGITQSPKYLFRKEGQNVTLSCEQNLNHDAMYWYRQDPGQGLRLIYYSQIVNDFQKGDIAEGYSVSREKKESFPLTVTSAQKNPTAFYLCASSMGTGQGPNEKLFFGSGTQLSVL.

The chain combines TRBV5-1 with TRBJ1-2; a weak D match, TRBD1 (5 bases). CDR1 and CDR2 from the germline V gene are SGHRS and YFSETQ. This CDR3 has 13 residues. Trimming pared 0 bases from V and 8 bases from J, leaving 11 bases between. The CDR3 DNA is TGCGCCAGCAGCTTGGAGGCAGGGAACGGCTACACCTTC. Translation gives CASSLEAGNGYTF.

The chain employs TRBV27 and TRBJ1-5; 9 positions agree with TRBD1. CDR3 length: 16 residues. Germline V lookup: CDR1 MNHEY, CDR2 SMNVEV (reference sequence). V was pared by 6 bases and J by 7 bases, with 13 bases of the junction left unmatched. CDR3 protein: CASSNLRDRVWQPQHF. CDR3 coding DNA: TGTGCCAGCAGCAACTTACGGGACAGGGTTTGGCAGCCCCAGCATTTT.

The V call is TRBV7-2, the J call TRBJ1-6; 7 positions match TRBD1. Germline loops: CDR1 SGHTA, CDR2 FQGNSA. The CDR3 runs 13 residues. The ends lost 5 bases at V and 11 bases at J; junction bases unmatched: 6. CDR3 sequence (DNA): TGTGCCAGCAGCCTGACAGGGCCCACACCCCTCCACTTT. This sequence encodes CASSLTGPTPLHF. Combining the CDR3 with reference TRBV7-2 and TRBJ1-6 gives the whole variable domain GAGVSQSPSNKVTEKGKDVELRCDPISGHTALYWYRQSLGQGLEFLIYFQGNSAPDKSGLPSDRFSAERTGGSVSTLTIQRTQQEDSAVYLCASSLTGPTPLHFGNGTRLTVT.

The V call is TRBV7-6, the J call TRBJ2-2; 8 nucleotides agree with TRBD2. With V trimmed by 1 base and J by 7 bases, 8 bases remained unmatched. CDR1 and CDR2 from the germline V gene are SGHVS and FNYEAQ. The CDR3 has 16 amino acids. The DNA for the CDR3 is TGTGCCAGCAGCTTAGGCCCAGCGGGAGTAATCGGGGAGCTGTTTTTT. The encoded protein is CASSLGPAGVIGELFF.

This clone was detected only once. V usage is TRBV16 and J usage is TRBJ2-7; 7 bases align to TRBD1. Germline V gene sequence: CDR1 KGHSY, CDR2 FQNENV. The length of the CDR3 is 13 residues. J gave up 3 bases and V 3 bases, and 2 bases lay outside the gene matches. In DNA form, the CDR3 reads TGTGCCAGCAGCCATCGGGACAGCTACGAGCAGTACTTC. Its translation is CASSHRDSYEQYF.

The chain recombines TRBV15 with TRBJ2-2, with 9 bases lining up with TRBD1. Germline V gives CDR1 LNHNV, CDR2 YYDKDF (reference sequence). The junction had 9 bases not matched to a gene; V was cut back by 3 bases and J by 7 bases. The CDR3 has 16 amino acids. The CDR3 sequence is CATSRNTGGADGELFF. The CDR3 nucleotides are TGTGCCACCAGCAGGAATACAGGGGGCGCGGACGGGGAGCTGTTTTTT.

Here the CDR3 DNA reads TGTGCCAGCAGCGTAAGTGGGAGTCCCCTGGGCAATGAGCAGTTCTTC. Residues: CASSVSGSPLGNEQFF. The chain has TRBV9 and TRBJ2-1; tentatively, D is TRBD2 (5 bases). The V end was cut by 1 base, the J end by 6 bases, with 17 bases between. CDR1 is SGDLS and CDR2 is YYNGEE in the germline V gene. This CDR3 is built from 16 residues.

Of note for this clone: The same CDR3 arises from other DNA sequences in this sample as well. The chain uses TRBV5-6 and TRBJ2-7, with TRBD1 matching over 8 bases. V was pared by 2 bases and J by 3 bases, with 4 bases of the junction left unmatched. The germline CDR1 and CDR2 sequences are SGHDT and YYEEEE. The CDR3 has 14 amino acids. The CDR3 protein is CASSFGTGDYEQYF. The CDR3 region has the DNA TGTGCCAGCAGCTTCGGGACAGGAGACTACGAGCAGTACTTC.

J is TRBJ2-7 and V is TRBV7-9; D not resolved. This CDR3 is 15 amino acids long. V was trimmed by 1 base and J by 3 bases, leaving 13 bases between them. Germline V gives CDR1 SEHNR, CDR2 FQNEAQ (reference sequence). The CDR3 nucleotides read TGTGCCAGCAGCTTAGATCCGGGTAGAAGCTACGAGCAGTACTTC. Residues: CASSLDPGRSYEQYF.

This clone was picked up many times. The CDR3 coding sequence is TGCGCCAGCAGCCAAGATTCGTTATCTGCGGGCACTGAAGCTTTCTTT. The encoded protein is CASSQDSLSAGTEAFF. The genes are TRBV4-3 and TRBJ1-1; no firm D call. CDR1 LGHNA and CDR2 YSLEER come from the germline V gene. This CDR3 contains 16 residues. Trimming removed 0 bases from V and 4 bases from J, with 15 bases in between.

Only one count was recorded for this clone. The chain uses TRBV19 and TRBJ1-5; 7 nucleotides match TRBD1. Germline CDR1 is LNHDA and CDR2 is SQIVND (reference sequence). Germline trimming cut 3 bases from V and 10 bases from J; bases unmatched to any gene: 18. The length of the CDR3 is 17 residues. The CDR3 is CASSMPPRGGKGRPQHF. CDR3 nucleotides: TGTGCCAGTAGTATGCCCCCCCGAGGGGGCAAAGGGAGACCCCAGCATTTT.

V and J are TRBV6-5 and TRBJ1-5; D is uncertain. The V end lost 2 bases, the J end lost 4 bases, and 6 bases lay between the germline ends. The germline CDR1 and CDR2 sequences are MNHEY and SVGAGI. There are 13 residues in the CDR3. CDR3 amino acids: CASSYLANQPQHF. In DNA, the CDR3 is TGTGCCAGCAGTTACCTAGCGAATCAGCCCCAGCATTTT.